The 14 T cell receptor beta chains reported below all come from one sample, sequenced in a study of tissue T cells after allogeneic stem cell transplantation. Clones were sequenced by immunoSEQ multiplex PCR, and TCRdb holds only the in-frame ones, with some missing. The sample has 8,500 to 10,000 clones, roughly three fifths seen once. This sample comprised tissue from the jejunum, obtained at autopsy. These receptors originate from a female donor of 60 years or more with lung cancer.

The rearrangement links TRBV2 to TRBJ1-5; perhaps TRBD1 as D (5 bases). V lost 7 bases, J lost 0 bases, and 10 bases lay in between. Germline V gene sequence: CDR1 SNHLY, CDR2 FYNNEI. This CDR3 spans 14 amino acids. CDR3 nucleotide sequence: TGTGCCAGCAAGCGAGGGGATAGCAATCAGCCCCAGCATTTT. Protein: CASKRGDSNQPQHF.

The rearrangement uses TRBV12-3 or TRBV12-4 and TRBJ2-7, with TRBD2 as a possible D gene (6 bases). CDR3 length: 13 amino acids. V lost 4 bases and J 7 bases, leaving 14 bases between the germline ends. CDR3 sequence reads: CASSSPGDWEQYF. CDR3 in DNA: TGTGCCAGCAGTTCCCCGGGGGACTGGGAGCAGTACTTC.

The rearrangement links TRBV4-1 to TRBJ2-3; D unclear. The CDR3 is 13 residues long. Trimming cost V 2 bases and J 1 base, with 4 bases left between them. Germline V gene lookup returns CDR1 MGHRA and CDR2 YSYEKL. CDR3: CASSQQGTDTQYF. The CDR3 region has the DNA TGCGCCAGCAGCCAACAGGGCACAGATACGCAGTATTTT.

The chain employs TRBV7-2 and TRBJ2-2; TRBD1 is a possible D gene (5 bases). Trimming took 4 bases from V and 4 from J, leaving 7 bases between them. This CDR3 comprises 13 residues. Germline lookup yields CDR1 SGHTA and CDR2 FQGNSA. The CDR3 nucleotides are TGTGCCAGCAGCTACAGGTCCACCGGGGAGCTGTTTTTT. Encoded protein: CASSYRSTGELFF. Full variable domain (outside the CDR3, taken from reference TRBV7-2 and TRBJ2-2): GAGVSQSPSNKVTEKGKDVELRCDPISGHTALYWYRQSLGQGLEFLIYFQGNSAPDKSGLPSDRFSAERTGGSVSTLTIQRTQQEDSAVYLCASSYRSTGELFFGEGSRLTVL.

V usage is TRBV21-1 and J usage is TRBJ2-7; the table gives TRBD1 as D, unverified against the DNA. TRBV21-1 has pseudogene status. CDR3 size: 17 residues. The CDR3 sequence: CASSTFPGTVLSYEQYF. CDR3 nucleotides: TGTGCCAGCAGCACATTCCCGGGGACAGTGCTCTCCTACGAGCAGTACTTC.

This chain uses TRBV29-1 with TRBJ1-1; D unclear. The CDR3 runs to 11 residues. V dropped 4 bases and J dropped 2 bases, with 5 bases sitting between them. Germline CDR1 SQVTM, CDR2 ANQGSEA. CDR3 DNA sequence: TGCAGCGTTGTGGGTAACACTGAAGCTTTCTTT. It encodes CSVVGNTEAFF. The whole variable domain, remainder taken from reference TRBV29-1 and TRBJ1-1, is SAVISQKPSRDICQRGTSLTIQCQVDSQVTMMFWYRQQPGQSLTLIATANQGSEATYESGFVIDKFPISRPNLTFSTLTVSNMSPEDSSIYLCSVVGNTEAFFGQGTRLTVV.

J is TRBJ1-1 and V is TRBV4-3; 7 bases line up with TRBD1. V lost 3 bases and J lost 10; bases outside the gene matches: 14. The CDR3 extends over 15 amino acids. The germline V gene encodes CDR1 LGHNA and CDR2 YSLEER. The CDR3 bases are TGCGCCAGCAGCCAGAACCCCCGACAGGGCCTTTCAGCTTTCTTT. Its translation: CASSQNPRQGLSAFF.

This clone was counted a single time. This rearrangement joins TRBV7-6 to TRBJ2-1, with 8 bases aligning to TRBD2. Germline CDR1 reads SGHVS; CDR2 reads FNYEAQ. This CDR3 comprises 14 residues. V lost 4 bases, J lost 7 bases, and 6 bases stayed unmatched. CDR3 sequence: CASSSRAGANEQFF. In DNA form, the CDR3 reads TGTGCCAGCAGCTCTCGAGCGGGAGCTAATGAGCAGTTCTTC.

The rearrangement uses TRBV13 and TRBJ2-7, with 7 bases fitting TRBD2. Germline-derived CDR1 and CDR2 are PRHDT and FYEKMQ (reference sequence). Losses at the gene ends were 4 bases for V and 6 bases for J; bases not matched to a gene: 6. The CDR3 sequence is 13 residues long. CDR3 loop: CASSSRTSREQYF. The CDR3 coding sequence is TGTGCCAGCAGCTCCCGGACTAGTCGCGAGCAGTACTTC.

V usage is TRBV27 and J usage is TRBJ1-2; D remains unclear. Trimming cost V 6 bases and J 6 bases, with 17 bases left between them. Per germline, CDR1 MNHEY and CDR2 SMNVEV (reference sequence). This CDR3 is built from 14 residues. The CDR3 is CASSQRGRENGYTF. In nucleotides, the CDR3 is TGTGCCAGCAGCCAGCGGGGAAGGGAAAATGGCTACACCTTC.

V usage is TRBV6-6 and J usage is TRBJ2-5; D might be TRBD2 (5 bases). The CDR3 is made up of 14 amino acids. CDR1 is MNHNY, CDR2 SVGAGI, per germline (reference sequence). V lost 0 bases, J lost 5 bases, and 10 bases lay in between. CDR3 sequence (DNA): TGTGCCAGCAGTTACTCGGGAGTGGGGGAGACCCAGTACTTC. Translated, it gives CASSYSGVGETQYF.

The chain has TRBV7-9 and TRBJ2-3, with D possibly TRBD2 on 5 matching bases. The CDR3 spans 13 residues. Deletions cut 5 bases from V and 1 base from J, with 7 bases between. Germline lookup yields CDR1 SEHNR and CDR2 FQNEAQ (reference sequence). The CDR3 spells CASSGSGTDTQYF. The CDR3, as DNA: TGTGCCAGCAGCGGGAGCGGCACAGATACGCAGTATTTT.

V and J are TRBV7-2 and TRBJ1-6; no definite D call. Looked up from germline, CDR1 is SGHTA and CDR2 is FQGNSA. The CDR3 loop spans 15 amino acids. The V and J ends lost 4 bases and 9 bases respectively, with 16 bases between them. CDR3: CASSYDMRLTSPLHF. The CDR3 DNA reads TGTGCCAGCAGCTACGACATGAGACTCACTTCACCCCTCCACTTT.

The chain employs TRBV18 and TRBJ1-4, with 8 positions matching TRBD1. The germline V gene has CDR1 KGHSH and CDR2 LQKENI. The V gene end was trimmed by 6 bases and the J gene end by 12 bases; junction bases not matched to a gene: 12. The CDR3 totals 14 residues. DNA of the CDR3: TGTGCCAGCTCCGAGGGGGCCACAGGGGGAGAACTGTTTTTT. This translates into CASSEGATGGELFF.